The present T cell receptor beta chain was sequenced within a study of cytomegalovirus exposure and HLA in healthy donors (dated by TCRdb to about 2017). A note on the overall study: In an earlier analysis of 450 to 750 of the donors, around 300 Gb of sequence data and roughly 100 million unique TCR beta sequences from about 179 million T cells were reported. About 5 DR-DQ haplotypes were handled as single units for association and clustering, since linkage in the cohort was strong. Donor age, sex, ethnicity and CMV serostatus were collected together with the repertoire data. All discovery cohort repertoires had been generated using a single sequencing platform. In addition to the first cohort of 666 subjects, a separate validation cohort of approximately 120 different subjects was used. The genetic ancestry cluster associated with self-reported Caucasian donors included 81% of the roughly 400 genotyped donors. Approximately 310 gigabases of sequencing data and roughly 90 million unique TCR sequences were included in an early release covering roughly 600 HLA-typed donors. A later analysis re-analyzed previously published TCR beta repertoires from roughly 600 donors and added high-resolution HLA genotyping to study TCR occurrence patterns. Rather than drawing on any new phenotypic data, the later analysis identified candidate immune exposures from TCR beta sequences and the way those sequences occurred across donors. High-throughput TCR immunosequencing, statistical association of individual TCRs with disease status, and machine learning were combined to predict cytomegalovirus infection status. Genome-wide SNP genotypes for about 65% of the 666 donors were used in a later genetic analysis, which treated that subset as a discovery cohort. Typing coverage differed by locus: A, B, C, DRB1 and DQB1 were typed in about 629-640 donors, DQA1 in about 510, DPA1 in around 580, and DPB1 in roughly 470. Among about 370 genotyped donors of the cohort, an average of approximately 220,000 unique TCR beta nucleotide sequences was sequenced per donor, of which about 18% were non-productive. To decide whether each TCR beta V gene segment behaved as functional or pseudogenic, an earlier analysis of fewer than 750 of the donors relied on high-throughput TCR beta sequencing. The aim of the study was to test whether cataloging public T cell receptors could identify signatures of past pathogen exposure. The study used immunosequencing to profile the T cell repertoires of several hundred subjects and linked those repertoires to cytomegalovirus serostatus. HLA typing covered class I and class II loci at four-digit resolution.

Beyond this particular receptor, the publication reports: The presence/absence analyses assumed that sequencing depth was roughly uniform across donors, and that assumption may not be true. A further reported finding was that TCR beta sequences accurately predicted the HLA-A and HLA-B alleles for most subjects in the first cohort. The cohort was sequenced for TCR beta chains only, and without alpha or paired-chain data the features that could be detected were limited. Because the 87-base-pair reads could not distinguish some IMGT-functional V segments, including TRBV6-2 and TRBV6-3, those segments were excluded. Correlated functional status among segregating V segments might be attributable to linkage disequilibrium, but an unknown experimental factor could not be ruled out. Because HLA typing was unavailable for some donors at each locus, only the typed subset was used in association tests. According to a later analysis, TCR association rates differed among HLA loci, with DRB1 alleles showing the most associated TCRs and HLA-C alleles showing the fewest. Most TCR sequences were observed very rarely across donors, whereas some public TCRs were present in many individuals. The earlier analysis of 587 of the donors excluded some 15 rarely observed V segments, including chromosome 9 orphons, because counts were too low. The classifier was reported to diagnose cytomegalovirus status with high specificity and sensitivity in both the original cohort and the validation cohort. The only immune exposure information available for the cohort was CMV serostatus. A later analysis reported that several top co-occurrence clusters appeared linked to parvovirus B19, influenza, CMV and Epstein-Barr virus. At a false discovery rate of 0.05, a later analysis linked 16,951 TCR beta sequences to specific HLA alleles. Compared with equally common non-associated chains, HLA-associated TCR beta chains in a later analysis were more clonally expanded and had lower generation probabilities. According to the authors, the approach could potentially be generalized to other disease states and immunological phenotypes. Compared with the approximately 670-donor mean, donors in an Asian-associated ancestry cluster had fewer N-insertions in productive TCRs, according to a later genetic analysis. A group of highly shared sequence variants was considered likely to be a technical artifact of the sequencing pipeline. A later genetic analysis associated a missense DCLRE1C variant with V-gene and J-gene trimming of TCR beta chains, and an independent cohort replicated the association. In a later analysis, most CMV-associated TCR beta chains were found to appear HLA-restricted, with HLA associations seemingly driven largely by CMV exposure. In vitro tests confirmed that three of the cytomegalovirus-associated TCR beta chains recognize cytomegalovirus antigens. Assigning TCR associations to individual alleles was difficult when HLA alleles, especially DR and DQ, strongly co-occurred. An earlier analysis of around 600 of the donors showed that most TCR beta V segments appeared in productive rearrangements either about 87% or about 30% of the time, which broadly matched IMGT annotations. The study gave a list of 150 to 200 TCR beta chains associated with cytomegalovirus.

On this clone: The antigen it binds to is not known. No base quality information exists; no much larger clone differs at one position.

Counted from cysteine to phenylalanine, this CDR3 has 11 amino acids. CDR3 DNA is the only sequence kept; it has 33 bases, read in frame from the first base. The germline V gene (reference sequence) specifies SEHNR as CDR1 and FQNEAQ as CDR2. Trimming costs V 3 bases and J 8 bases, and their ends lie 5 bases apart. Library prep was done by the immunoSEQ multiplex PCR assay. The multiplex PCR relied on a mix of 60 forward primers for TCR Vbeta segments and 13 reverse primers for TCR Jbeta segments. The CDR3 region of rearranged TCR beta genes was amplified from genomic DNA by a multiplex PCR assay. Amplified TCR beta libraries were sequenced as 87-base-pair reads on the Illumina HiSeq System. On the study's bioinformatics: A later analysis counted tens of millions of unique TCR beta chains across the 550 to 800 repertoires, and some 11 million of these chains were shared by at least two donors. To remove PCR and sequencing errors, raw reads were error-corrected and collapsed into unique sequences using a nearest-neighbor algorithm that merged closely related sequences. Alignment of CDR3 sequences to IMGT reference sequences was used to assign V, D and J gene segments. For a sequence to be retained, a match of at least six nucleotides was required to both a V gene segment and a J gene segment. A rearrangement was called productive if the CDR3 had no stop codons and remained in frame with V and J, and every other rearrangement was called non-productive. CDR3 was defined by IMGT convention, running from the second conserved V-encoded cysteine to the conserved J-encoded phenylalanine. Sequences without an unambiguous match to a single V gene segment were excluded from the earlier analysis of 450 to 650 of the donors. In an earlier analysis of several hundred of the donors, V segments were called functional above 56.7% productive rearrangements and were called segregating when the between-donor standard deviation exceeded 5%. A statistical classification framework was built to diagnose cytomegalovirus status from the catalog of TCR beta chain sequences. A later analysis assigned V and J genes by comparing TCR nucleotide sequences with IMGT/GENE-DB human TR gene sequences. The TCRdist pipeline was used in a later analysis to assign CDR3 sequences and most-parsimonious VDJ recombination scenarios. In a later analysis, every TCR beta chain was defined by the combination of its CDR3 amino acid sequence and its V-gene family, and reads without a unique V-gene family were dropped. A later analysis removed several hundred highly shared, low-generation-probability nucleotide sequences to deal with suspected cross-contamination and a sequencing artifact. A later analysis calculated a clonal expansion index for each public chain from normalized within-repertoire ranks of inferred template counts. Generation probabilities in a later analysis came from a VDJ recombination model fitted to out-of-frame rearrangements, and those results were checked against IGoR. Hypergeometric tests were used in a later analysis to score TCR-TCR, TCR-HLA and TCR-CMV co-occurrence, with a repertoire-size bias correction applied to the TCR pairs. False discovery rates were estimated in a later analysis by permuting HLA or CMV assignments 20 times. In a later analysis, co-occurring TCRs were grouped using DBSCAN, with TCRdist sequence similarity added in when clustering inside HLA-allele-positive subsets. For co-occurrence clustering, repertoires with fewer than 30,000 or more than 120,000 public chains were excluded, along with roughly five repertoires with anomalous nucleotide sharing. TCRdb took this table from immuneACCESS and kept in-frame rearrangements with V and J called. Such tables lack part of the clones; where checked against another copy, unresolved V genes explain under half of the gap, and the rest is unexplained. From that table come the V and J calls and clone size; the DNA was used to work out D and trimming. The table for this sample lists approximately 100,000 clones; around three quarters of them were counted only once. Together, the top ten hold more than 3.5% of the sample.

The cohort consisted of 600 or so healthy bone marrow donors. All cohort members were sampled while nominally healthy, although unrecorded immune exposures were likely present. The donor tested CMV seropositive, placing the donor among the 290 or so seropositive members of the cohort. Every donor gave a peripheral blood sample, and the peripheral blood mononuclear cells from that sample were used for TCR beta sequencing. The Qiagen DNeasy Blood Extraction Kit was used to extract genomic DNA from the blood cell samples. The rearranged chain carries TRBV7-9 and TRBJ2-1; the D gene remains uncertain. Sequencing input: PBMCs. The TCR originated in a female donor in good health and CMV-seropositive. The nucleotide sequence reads TGTGCCAGCAGCTTTCCTCATGAGCAGTTCTTC. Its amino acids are CASSFPHEQFF.